This is a list of T cell receptor beta chains from one sample in a study of T cell repertoires in cytomegalovirus infection. TCRdb reprocessed the reads with MiXCR, giving one entry per CDR3 protein. The sample gives approximately 910,000 distinct CDR3 sequences, roughly a third of which show up once; 13% is in the top ten. These receptors have no identified antigens. The specimen comprised cultured CD8+ T cells from PBMCs, sampled from culture after CMV antigen stimulation. Source of these receptors: a human donor in good health (CMV status not recorded). Some clones in this sample may be carry-over from other donors' samples. CDR3s include the opening cysteine and the closing phenylalanine or tryptophan. D genes are given only for firm matches. Rows may omit the clone size; those that give it use once, few, many or a size class.

>NA|TRBD2|13|TRBJ2-1|TRBV10-3
CAITQSGGNEQFF
TGTGCCATCACCCAATCGGGGGGGAATGAGCAGTTCTTC
>NA|TRBD2|23|TRBJ2-2|TRBV7-9
CASSHPLGGAGLAAPANTGELFF
TGTGCCAGCAGCCATCCGTTAGGGGGCGCGGGACTAGCGGCTCCCGCGAACACCGGGGAGCTGTTTTTT
>few|NA|15|TRBJ2-1|TRBV27
CASSLWAGTYNEQFF
TGTGCCAGCAGCCTTTGGGCGGGGACCTACAATGAGCAGTTCTTC
>NA|TRBD1|16|TRBJ2-3|TRBV5-5
CASSPGQGYTTDTQYF
TGTGCCAGCAGCCCCGGACAGGGGTACACCACAGATACGCAGTATTTT
>many|NA|12|TRBJ2-5|TRBV7-6
CASSQYQETQYF
TGTGCCAGCAGCCAGTACCAAGAGACCCAGTACTTC
>NA|TRBD2|15|TRBJ2-2|TRBV4-1
CASSQPGEGPGELFF
TGCGCCAGCAGCCAACCCGGGGAGGGGCCCGGGGAGCTGTTTTTT
>NA|NA|14|TRBJ1-2|TRBV27
CASSFLGLGDGYTF
TGTGCCAGCAGTTTTTTGGGTTTAGGGGATGGCTACACCTTC
>few|NA|16|TRBJ2-1|TRBV24-1
CATSDPDRNDILEQFF
TGTGCCACCAGTGATCCGGACAGAAACGATATTCTTGAGCAGTTCTTC
>few|TRBD1|14|TRBJ1-5|TRBV6-6
CASSGTASNQPQHF
TGTGCCAGCAGCGGGACAGCTAGCAATCAGCCCCAGCATTTT
>NA|TRBD1|15|TRBJ1-5|TRBV20-1
CSAIDRAYSNQPQHF
TGCAGTGCTATCGACAGGGCGTATAGCAATCAGCCCCAGCATTTT
>NA|NA|14|TRBJ1-2|TRBV20-1
CSATGQGPDYGYTF
TGCAGTGCTACAGGGCAGGGGCCTGACTATGGCTACACCTTC
>NA|NA|16|TRBJ2-3|TRBV11-1
CASSSPQSGLTDTQYF
TGTGCCAGCAGCTCCCCCCAGAGCGGACTCACAGATACGCAGTATTTT
>few|NA|15|TRBJ2-6|TRBV9
CASTEGVSGANVLTF
TGTGCCAGCACCGAGGGGGTATCCGGGGCCAACGTCCTGACTTTC
>NA|NA|14|TRBJ2-7|TRBV19
CASSITGTNYEQYF
TGTGCCAGTAGTATAACCGGGACCAATTACGAGCAGTACTTC
>NA|TRBD1|15|TRBJ1-1|TRBV27
CASSSGQGKVTEAFF
TGTGCCAGCAGTTCAGGACAGGGAAAAGTCACTGAAGCTTTCTTT
>NA|TRBD1|18|TRBJ2-3|TRBV5-4
CASSLSLTGTGDTDTQYF
TGTGCCAGCAGCCTCTCCCTTACCGGGACAGGGGACACAGATACGCAGTATTTT
>NA|TRBD1|15|TRBJ1-1|TRBV7-6
CASSHRQGTNTEAFF
TGTGCCAGCAGCCACCGACAGGGGACCAACACTGAAGCTTTCTTT
>few|TRBD1|14|TRBJ2-2|TRBV19
CASSRTGTAGELFF
TGTGCCAGTAGTAGGACAGGGACCGCCGGGGAGCTGTTTTTT
>NA|TRBD1|14|TRBJ1-2|TRBV19
CASSAGTGSLGYTF
TGTGCCAGTAGTGCCGGGACAGGGTCCCTAGGCTACACCTTC
>many|NA|15|TRBJ2-5|TRBV7-9
CASSFPVLVGETQYF
TGTGCCAGCAGCTTCCCCGTACTGGTAGGGGAGACCCAGTACTTC
>NA|NA|15|TRBJ1-2|TRBV12-3/TRBV12-4
CASSFRVPFGYGYTF
TGTGCCAGCAGTTTTCGCGTCCCTTTTGGCTATGGCTACACCTTC
>few|NA|15|TRBJ2-3|TRBV2
CASTEPDKALDTQYF
TGTGCCAGCACCGAACCGGACAAGGCACTCGATACGCAGTATTTT
>few|NA|19|TRBJ1-1|TRBV7-9
CASSSQDGTGVGVNTEAFF
TGTGCCAGCAGCTCCCAAGATGGGACGGGAGTAGGAGTGAACACTGAAGCTTTCTTT
>NA|TRBD1|13|TRBJ1-1|TRBV19
CASSTEDRREAFF
TGTGCCAGTAGTACCGAGGACAGGAGAGAAGCTTTCTTT
>NA|NA|13|TRBJ2-5|TRBV2
CASSRGISETQYF
TGTGCCAGCAGCAGGGGCATATCAGAGACCCAGTACTTC
>few|TRBD1|14|TRBJ2-1|TRBV27
CASSPGQIYNEQFF
TGTGCCAGCAGTCCGGGACAGATCTACAATGAGCAGTTCTTC
>NA|NA|15|TRBJ1-5|TRBV6-6
CASGAQQTSNQPQHF
TGTGCCAGCGGGGCCCAACAGACTAGCAATCAGCCCCAGCATTTT
>NA|TRBD2|16|TRBJ2-5|TRBV6-6
CASSSWTSARGETQYF
TGTGCCAGCAGTTCTTGGACTAGCGCGAGGGGAGAGACCCAGTACTTC
>NA|NA|13|TRBJ2-1|TRBV7-8
CDGRTASYNEQFF
TGTGACGGAAGGACGGCTTCCTACAATGAGCAGTTCTTC
>NA|NA|12|TRBJ2-3|TRBV5-6
CASWLEFGTQYF
TGTGCCAGCTGGTTGGAATTTGGTACGCAGTATTTT
>NA|TRBD2|18|TRBJ2-5|TRBV11-2
CASSLTPARLAGVETQYF
TGTGCCAGCAGCTTAACCCCCGCCCGGCTAGCGGGGGTGGAGACCCAGTACTTC
>NA|NA|14|TRBJ1-2|TRBV7-1
CASSSGLINYGYTF
TGTGCCAGCAGCTCAGGGCTCATTAACTATGGCTACACCTTC
>few|TRBD1|15|TRBJ1-4|TRBV12-3/TRBV12-4
CASSSLDRASEKLFF
TGTGCCAGCAGTTCCCTCGACAGGGCAAGTGAAAAACTGTTTTTT
>NA|NA|13|TRBJ1-5|TRBV15
CATSRPNYQPQHF
TGTGCCACCAGCAGACCGAATTATCAGCCCCAGCATTTT
>few|NA|14|TRBJ2-1|TRBV12-3/TRBV12-4
CASTPGLTYNEQFF
TGTGCCAGCACCCCCGGCCTCACCTACAATGAGCAGTTCTTC
>NA|NA|15|TRBJ2-3|TRBV7-9
CANKNGQFSTDTQYF
TGTGCCAACAAAAATGGACAGTTTAGCACAGATACGCAGTATTTT
>NA|TRBD2|16|TRBJ2-1|TRBV2
CASSPPSLAGYNEQFF
TGTGCCAGCAGTCCTCCCAGCCTAGCGGGGTACAATGAGCAGTTCTTC
>NA|NA|17|TRBJ1-1|TRBV27
CASSSTTGLYMNTEAFF
TGTGCCAGCAGTTCCACGACAGGTCTATATATGAACACTGAAGCTTTCTTT
>many|TRBD1|18|TRBJ1-5|TRBV12-3/TRBV12-4
CASSFFLQGVDSNQPQHF
TGTGCCAGCAGTTTTTTCCTTCAGGGGGTGGACAGCAATCAGCCCCAGCATTTT
>NA|NA|15|TRBJ2-5|TRBV11-1
CASSSRTSYQETQYF
TGTGCCAGCAGCTCCAGGACCTCGTACCAAGAGACCCAGTACTTC
>many|TRBD1|13|TRBJ2-7|TRBV11-3
CASSLVGGDEQYF
TGTGCCAGCAGCTTAGTAGGGGGCGACGAGCAGTACTTC
>NA|NA|14|TRBJ2-4|TRBV27
CASSAGGRPGVQYF
TGTGCCAGCAGCGCAGGGGGGCGGCCCGGGGTTCAGTACTTC
>NA|TRBD1|15|TRBJ2-7|TRBV6-6
CASSYPRQGLHEQYF
TGTGCCAGCAGTTACCCACGACAGGGGTTACACGAGCAGTACTTC